The entry that follows covers one T cell receptor (beta chain) sequence. Its antigen remains unknown. A modified ARM-PCR protocol with three rounds of nested PCR amplified TCRbeta. TCRdb re-called the multiplex PCR reads through MiXCR, storing one row per CDR3 protein. This table has fewer than 120,000 distinct CDR3 sequences, 75% to 90% appearing once. This specimen belongs to a study of tumor and adjacent non-tumor tissue in lung cancer. The wider study: There were around eleven adenocarcinoma, a couple of squamous cell carcinoma and 1 small cell lung cancer cases. Samples averaged about 4.3 million productive TCRbeta reads each. The study's findings and limits: Tumor tissue had significantly higher TCR diversity than normal lung. Shorter survival was associated with higher TCR diversity in tumors.

No cell sorting was done before RNA was extracted from the tissue. Trimming cost V 6 bases and J 10 bases, with 21 bases left between them. Per the germline V gene, CDR1 is KGHDR and CDR2 is SFDVKD. The CDR3 consists of 15 residues. This sequence originates from a man in his sixties or seventies with non-small cell lung cancer. What was sequenced was lung tumor tissue. V and J are TRBV24-1 and TRBJ2-1; D is possibly TRBD2 (5 bases). The CDR3 spells CATSSVSVGVREQFF. The CDR3 nucleotides read TGTGCCACCAGTAGTGTATCAGTGGGAGTTCGGGAGCAGTTCTTC.